This passage covers 16 T cell receptor beta chains from one sample sequenced in a study of radiotherapy plus CTLA-4 blockade in lung cancer. Measured with immunoSEQ multiplex PCR; TCRdb has only the in-frame clones, and not every one. The sample records roughly 32,000 clones, roughly four fifths being singletons. Source: peripheral blood, taken from a patient treated with radiotherapy plus ipilimumab. The receptors were gathered from a human donor with non-small cell lung cancer that progressed on radiotherapy plus ipilimumab.

The chain uses TRBV4-1 and TRBJ1-1; the match to TRBD1 covers 7 bases. The CDR3 sequence is 16 residues long. Trimming cost V 1 base and J 6 bases; bases outside gene matches: 11. In germline, CDR1 is MGHRA, CDR2 YSYEKL. For the CDR3, the DNA is TGCGCCAGCAGCCAAGTATTGTTGACGGGACAGCCTGAAGCTTTCTTT. It encodes CASSQVLLTGQPEAFF.

This sequence joins TRBV7-8 and TRBJ2-5, with D maybe TRBD1 (5 bases). TRBJ2-7 explains the end of the DNA better; the J call may be wrong. The CDR3 length is 14 residues. Germline CDR1 SGHVS, CDR2 FQNEAQ. The CDR3 here is CASSLQGASYEQYF. Written as DNA, the CDR3 is TGTGCCAGCAGCTTACAGGGCGCCTCCTACGAGCAGTACTTC.

This chain joins TRBV2 and TRBJ2-5, with D maybe TRBD2 (5 bases). Trimming pared 6 bases from V and 0 bases from J, leaving 5 bases between. The CDR3 spans 12 residues. Germline V gives CDR1 SNHLY, CDR2 FYNNEI. The DNA of the CDR3 is TGTGCCAGCAGAGCGGACCAAGAGACCCAGTACTTC. Translated: CASRADQETQYF. The variable domain in full, with the rest retrieved from reference TRBV2 and TRBJ2-5, is EPEVTQTPSHQVTQMGQEVILRCVPISNHLYFYWYRQILGQKVEFLVSFYNNEISEKSEIFDDQFSVERPDGSNFTLKIRSTKLEDSAMYFCASRADQETQYFGPGTRLLVL.

J is TRBJ2-1 and V is TRBV4-2; 11 bases are a match to TRBD2. Germline V gives CDR1 LGHNA, CDR2 YNFKEQ. The V gene end was trimmed by 2 bases and the J gene end by 6 bases; junction bases not matched to a gene: 9. The CDR3 runs 17 residues. CDR3 coding DNA: TGTGCCAGCAGCCAATTGTCACTAGCGGGGGCGATCAATGAGCAGTTCTTC. Protein sequence: CASSQLSLAGAINEQFF.

In its sample, this clone was seen once. The rearrangement joins TRBV27 to TRBJ1-6; D might be TRBD1 (6 bases). Trimming took 5 bases from V and 0 from J, leaving 23 bases between them. The germline V gene encodes CDR1 MNHEY and CDR2 SMNVEV (reference sequence). This CDR3 contains 20 residues. CDR3 protein: CASSGTGGPKGVSYNSPLHF. The CDR3 nucleotides are TGTGCCAGCAGTGGGACTGGGGGGCCTAAGGGTGTCTCCTATAATTCACCCCTCCACTTT.

The V and J genes are TRBV4-1 and TRBJ1-5; a possible D gene is TRBD1 (5 bases). The CDR3 has 17 residues. Germline CDR1 and CDR2: MGHRA and YSYEKL. The V end lost 0 bases, the J end lost 3 bases, and 15 bases lay between the germline ends. In DNA form, the CDR3 reads TGCGCCAGCAGCCAAGAAACAGGATTCTTGGCCAATCAGCCCCAGCATTTT. As protein: CASSQETGFLANQPQHF.

This clone has more than one count but fewer than ten. The V gene is TRBV7-9, the J gene TRBJ1-1; D remains ambiguous. The CDR3 contains 15 residues. V was clipped by 1 base and J by 1 base, with 10 bases between them. CDR1 SEHNR and CDR2 FQNEAQ come from the germline V gene (reference sequence). CDR3 protein: CASSLEQFTNTEAFF. CDR3 nucleotides: TGTGCCAGCAGCTTAGAACAGTTCACGAACACTGAAGCTTTCTTT.

The chain has TRBV9 and TRBJ2-5; D remains unclear. This CDR3 is 13 amino acids long. V shed 3 bases and J shed 2 bases, with 8 bases lying between them. Germline V gene lookup returns CDR1 SGDLS and CDR2 YYNGEE. CDR3 loop: CASSARMQETQYF. The CDR3 coding sequence is TGTGCCAGCAGCGCCAGAATGCAAGAGACCCAGTACTTC.

The chain recombines TRBV7-8 with TRBJ2-5; no firm D call. V lost 5 bases and J 0 bases, leaving 4 bases between the germline ends. This CDR3 is 12 amino acids long. Germline V gene data show CDR1 as SGHVS and CDR2 as FQNEAQ. CDR3 coding DNA: TGTGCCAGCAGCGGATACCAAGAGACCCAGTACTTC. Amino acids: CASSGYQETQYF.

The chain joins TRBV28 to TRBJ1-6; D not resolved. Trimming removed 7 bases from V and 4 bases from J, with 11 bases in between. Germline CDR1 and CDR2: MDHEN and SYDVKM. The CDR3 totals 14 residues. The CDR3 nucleotides read TGTGCCAGCAACCAACACGGATATAATTCACCCCTCCACTTT. This sequence encodes CASNQHGYNSPLHF. Full variable domain (remainder filled in from reference TRBV28 and TRBJ1-6): DVKVTQSSRYLVKRTGEKVFLECVQDMDHENMFWYRQDPGLGLRLIYFSYDVKMKEKGDIPEGYSVSREKKERFSLILESASTNQTSMYLCASNQHGYNSPLHFGNGTRLTVT.

This clone appeared once. The J gene is TRBJ1-4, the V gene TRBV5-5; maybe TRBD1 (5 bases). Trimming shortened V by 4 bases and J by 5 bases, and 15 bases separated the two germline ends. The CDR3 consists of 15 residues. The germline V gene encodes CDR1 SGHKS and CDR2 YYEKEE (reference sequence). The CDR3 DNA follows: TGTGCCAGCAGCGGGGACGGCTTCCTAAATGAAAAACTGTTTTTT. Protein sequence: CASSGDGFLNEKLFF.

The chain carries TRBV30 and TRBJ2-5; the match to TRBD2 covers 12 bases. CDR3 length equals 16 residues. V was pared by 0 bases and J by 4 bases, with 6 bases of the junction left unmatched. CDR1 is GTSNPN, CDR2 SVGIG, per germline (reference sequence). For the CDR3, the DNA is TGTGCCTGGAGTGTTCCCGGGACTAGCGGGTCAGAGACCCAGTACTTC. It codes for CAWSVPGTSGSETQYF.

The gene calls are TRBV18 and TRBJ2-2; perhaps TRBD1 as D (6 bases). The CDR3 length is 16 residues. CDR1 is KGHSH and CDR2 is LQKENI in the germline V gene. V dropped 3 bases and J dropped 1 base, with 12 bases sitting between them. CDR3 region: CASSPQGRGNTGELFF. Written as DNA, the CDR3 is TGTGCCAGCTCACCTCAGGGCAGGGGGAACACCGGGGAGCTGTTTTTT.

V usage is TRBV28 and J usage is TRBJ2-7; D gene uncertain. In germline, CDR1 is MDHEN, CDR2 SYDVKM. This CDR3 has 12 amino acids. Trimming removed 5 bases at V and 3 bases at J, with 8 bases between. CDR3 amino acids: CASSLVLYEQYF. The DNA of the CDR3 is TGTGCCAGCAGTCTGGTGCTCTACGAGCAGTACTTC. Combining the CDR3 with reference TRBV28 and TRBJ2-7 gives the whole variable domain DVKVTQSSRYLVKRTGEKVFLECVQDMDHENMFWYRQDPGLGLRLIYFSYDVKMKEKGDIPEGYSVSREKKERFSLILESASTNQTSMYLCASSLVLYEQYFGPGTRLTVT.

The rearrangement joins TRBV28 to TRBJ2-5; 11 nucleotides match TRBD2. The V segment lost 3 bases and the J segment 11 bases; nucleotides outside the gene matches: 11. The CDR3 is made up of 15 amino acids. CDR1 is MDHEN, CDR2 SYDVKM, per germline. The CDR3 sequence is CASSFGLAGVREQYF. The DNA for the CDR3 is TGTGCCAGCAGTTTCGGACTAGCGGGTGTAAGGGAGCAGTACTTC.

The CDR3: CASSVGGGVGYNEQFF. CDR3 nucleotides: TGTGCCAGCAGCGTAGGGGGCGGAGTAGGCTACAATGAGCAGTTCTTC. The genes are TRBV9 and TRBJ2-1; D is possibly TRBD1 (5 bases). Germline CDR1 SGDLS, CDR2 YYNGEE. The V end was cut by 0 bases, the J end by 3 bases, with 13 bases between. The length of the CDR3 is 16 residues.